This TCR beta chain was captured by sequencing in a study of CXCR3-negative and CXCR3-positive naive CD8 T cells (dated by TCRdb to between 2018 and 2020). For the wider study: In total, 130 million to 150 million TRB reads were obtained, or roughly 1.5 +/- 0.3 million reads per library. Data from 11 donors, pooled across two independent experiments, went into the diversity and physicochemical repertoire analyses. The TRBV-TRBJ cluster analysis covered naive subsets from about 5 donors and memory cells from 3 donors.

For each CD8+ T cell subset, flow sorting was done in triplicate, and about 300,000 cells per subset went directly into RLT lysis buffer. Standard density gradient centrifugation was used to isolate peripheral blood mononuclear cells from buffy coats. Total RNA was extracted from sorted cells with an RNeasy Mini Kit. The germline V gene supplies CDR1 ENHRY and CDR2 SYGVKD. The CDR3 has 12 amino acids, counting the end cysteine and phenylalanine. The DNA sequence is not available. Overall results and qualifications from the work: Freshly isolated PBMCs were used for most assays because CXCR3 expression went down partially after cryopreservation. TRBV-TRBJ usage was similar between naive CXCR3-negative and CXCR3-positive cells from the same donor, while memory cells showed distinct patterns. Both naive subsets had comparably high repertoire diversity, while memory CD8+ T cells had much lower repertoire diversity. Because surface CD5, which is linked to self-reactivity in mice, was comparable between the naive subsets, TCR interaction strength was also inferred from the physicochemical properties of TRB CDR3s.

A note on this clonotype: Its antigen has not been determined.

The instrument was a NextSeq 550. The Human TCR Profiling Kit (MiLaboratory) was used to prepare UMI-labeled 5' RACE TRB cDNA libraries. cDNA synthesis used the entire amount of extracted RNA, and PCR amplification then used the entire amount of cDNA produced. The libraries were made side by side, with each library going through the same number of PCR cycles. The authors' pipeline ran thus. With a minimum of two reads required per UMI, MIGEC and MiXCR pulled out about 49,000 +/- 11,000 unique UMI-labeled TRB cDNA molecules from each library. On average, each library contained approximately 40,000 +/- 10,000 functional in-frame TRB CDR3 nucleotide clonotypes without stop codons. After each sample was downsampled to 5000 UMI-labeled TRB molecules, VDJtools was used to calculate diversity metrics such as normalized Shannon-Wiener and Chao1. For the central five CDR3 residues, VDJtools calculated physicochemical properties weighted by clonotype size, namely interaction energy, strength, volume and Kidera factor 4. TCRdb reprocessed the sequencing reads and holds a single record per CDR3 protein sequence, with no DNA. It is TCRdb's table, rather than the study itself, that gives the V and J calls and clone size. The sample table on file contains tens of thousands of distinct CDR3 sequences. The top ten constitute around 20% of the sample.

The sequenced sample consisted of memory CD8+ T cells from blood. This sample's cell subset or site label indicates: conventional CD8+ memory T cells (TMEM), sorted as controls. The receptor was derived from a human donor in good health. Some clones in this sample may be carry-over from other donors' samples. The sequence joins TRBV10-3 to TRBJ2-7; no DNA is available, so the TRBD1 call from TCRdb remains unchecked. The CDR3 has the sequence CAISELGDEQYF.